This TCR beta chain was found in a study of cytomegalovirus exposure and HLA in healthy donors. General observations from the study: Some TCR beta chains (roughly 150 of them) were listed as cytomegalovirus-associated.

Libraries were prepared by immunoSEQ multiplex PCR; TCRdb keeps only in-frame clonotypes and omits some of them. The table lists around 150,000 clones, about 90% of them singletons. As concerns this clone: What it binds is unknown.

The junction had 8 bases not matched to a gene; V was cut back by 2 bases and J by 8 bases. Germline V gene data show CDR1 as GTSNPN and CDR2 as SVGIG (reference sequence). The CDR3 sequence is 14 residues long. Input material: PBMCs. The receptor was derived from a woman aged 18-29 years in good health and CMV-seropositive. This sequence joins TRBV30 and TRBJ2-1; 8 bases map to TRBD2. CDR3 amino acids: CAWSTGGPSHEQFF. The CDR3 bases are TGTGCCTGGAGTACGGGGGGGCCCTCTCATGAGCAGTTCTTC.